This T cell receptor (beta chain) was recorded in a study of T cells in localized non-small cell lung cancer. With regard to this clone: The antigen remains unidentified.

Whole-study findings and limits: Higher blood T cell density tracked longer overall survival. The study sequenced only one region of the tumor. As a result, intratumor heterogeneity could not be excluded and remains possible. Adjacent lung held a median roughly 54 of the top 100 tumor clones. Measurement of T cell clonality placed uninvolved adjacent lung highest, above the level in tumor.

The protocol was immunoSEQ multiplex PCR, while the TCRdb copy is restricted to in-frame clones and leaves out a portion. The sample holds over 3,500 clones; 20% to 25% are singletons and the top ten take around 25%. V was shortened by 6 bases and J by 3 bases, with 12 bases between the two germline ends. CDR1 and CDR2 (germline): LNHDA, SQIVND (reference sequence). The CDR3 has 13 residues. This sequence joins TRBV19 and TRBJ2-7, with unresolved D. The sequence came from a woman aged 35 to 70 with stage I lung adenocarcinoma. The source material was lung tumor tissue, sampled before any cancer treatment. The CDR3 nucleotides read TGTGCCAGTAGCTCAGTCTTGGGCTACGAGCAGTACTTC. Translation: CASSSVLGYEQYF.